One sample yielded the 23 T cell receptor beta chains listed below, sequenced in a study of blood T cells in healthy people across ages. The second PCR ran roughly 7 to 12 cycles with a sample-barcoded 5' primer and J-beta primers. Using its own MiXCR run on the 5' RACE reads, TCRdb lists one record per CDR3 protein. The top ten hold less than 25% of the sample, which has some 730,000 distinct CDR3 sequences, about 20% seen once. Source material: blood. The receptors shown here come from a man aged 65 to 85 in good health.

V and J are TRBV12-3 or TRBV12-4 and TRBJ2-3; 7 positions match TRBD2. V shed 3 bases, J shed 1 base, and the junction held 19 bases outside the gene matches. The CDR3 consists of 20 residues. The CDR3 region has the DNA TGTGCCAGCAGTTTGGGACGCGGGAGACCCCGCATTGAGGGCACAGATACGCAGTATTTT. Residues: CASSLGRGRPRIEGTDTQYF.

Only a few counts were recorded for this clonotype. The rearrangement links TRBV29-1 to TRBJ1-1, with TRBD1 identical over 7 bases. Germline CDR1 reads SQVTM; CDR2 reads ANQGSEA. After removal of 7 bases from V and 7 bases from J, the junction contained 3 bases not matched to a gene. The CDR3 is 10 amino acids. This CDR3 is CSAGDSEAFF. For the CDR3, the DNA is TGCAGCGCCGGGGACAGTGAAGCTTTCTTT. Full variable domain (outside the CDR3, taken from reference TRBV29-1 and TRBJ1-1): SAVISQKPSRDICQRGTSLTIQCQVDSQVTMMFWYRQQPGQSLTLIATANQGSEATYESGFVIDKFPISRPNLTFSTLTVSNMSPEDSSIYLCSAGDSEAFFGQGTRLTVV.

Details on this clonotype: Germline is not matched at one junction end, which may reflect a read error. This rearrangement joins TRBV7-9 to TRBJ2-2, with D tentatively TRBD1 (6 bases). CDR1 SEHNR and CDR2 FQNEAQ come from the germline V gene (reference sequence). The CDR3 covers 14 residues. The chain's CDR3 is CAGSLVGAAGELVF. The CDR3 coding sequence is TGTGCCGGCAGCTTAGTGGGGGCCGCCGGGGAGCTGGTTTTT.

V and J are TRBV5-1 and TRBJ2-2; TRBD2 matches at 9 bases. CDR3 length equals 18 residues. The junction had 8 bases not matched to a gene; V was cut back by 0 bases and J by 2 bases. From germline, CDR1 is SGHRS and CDR2 YFSETQ. The DNA of the CDR3 is TGCGCCAGCAGCTTGGTGGCTAGCGGGGACGGAAACACCGGGGAGCTGTTTTTT. It codes for CASSLVASGDGNTGELFF.

The chain is built from TRBV29-1 and TRBJ1-5, with D tentatively TRBD1 (5 bases). Germline CDR1 SQVTM, CDR2 ANQGSEA. This CDR3 comprises 13 residues. V lost 2 bases to trimming and J lost 2 bases, with 7 bases between them. The CDR3 reads CSVEQGRNQPQHF. In nucleotides, the CDR3 is TGCAGCGTTGAACAGGGTCGCAATCAGCCCCAGCATTTT.

This clonotype has only a few counts. The J gene is TRBJ1-2, the V gene TRBV20-1; D uncertain. Germline V CDR1 and CDR2: DFQATT, SNEGSKA (reference sequence). Trimming pared 3 bases from V and 1 base from J, leaving 9 bases between. The CDR3 contains 13 residues. This CDR3 reads CSARPQDNYGYTF. In DNA, the CDR3 is TGCAGTGCTAGGCCCCAAGATAACTATGGCTACACCTTC.

The rearrangement joins TRBV7-2 to TRBJ2-3, with 9 bases lining up with TRBD2. This CDR3 is built from 19 residues. V shed 4 bases, J shed 1 base, and the junction held 15 bases outside the gene matches. Per germline, CDR1 SGHTA and CDR2 FQGNSA. The CDR3 here is CASSWVVVAGVGGTDTQYF. In DNA form, the CDR3 reads TGTGCCAGCAGCTGGGTGGTGGTAGCGGGAGTGGGTGGCACAGATACGCAGTATTTT.

The V gene is TRBV2, the J gene TRBJ1-4; D is undetermined. Per germline, CDR1 SNHLY and CDR2 FYNNEI. CDR3 length: 10 amino acids. Trimming left V 6 bases short and J 10 bases short, with 6 bases between. The CDR3 region is CASSLTKLFF. The DNA of the CDR3 is TGTGCCAGCAGCCTGACAAAACTGTTTTTT. The complete variable domain, with remaining parts taken from reference TRBV2 and TRBJ1-4, reads EPEVTQTPSHQVTQMGQEVILRCVPISNHLYFYWYRQILGQKVEFLVSFYNNEISEKSEIFDDQFSVERPDGSNFTLKIRSTKLEDSAMYFCASSLTKLFFGSGTQLSVL.

In its sample, this clonotype was seen a few times. This chain connects TRBV12-3 or TRBV12-4 to TRBJ1-1; TRBD1 is a possible D gene (6 bases). Trimming took off 7 bases at V and 6 bases at J, with 15 bases between the two ends. The CDR3 has 13 residues. DNA of the CDR3: TGTGCCAGCATCTCATCGGGGGGCCCTGAAGCTTTCTTT. Protein sequence: CASISSGGPEAFF.

This sequence joins TRBV6-1 and TRBJ2-5; TRBD2 matches at 7 bases. V lost 7 bases to trimming and J lost 2 bases; unmatched junction nucleotides: 7. Looked up from germline, CDR1 is MNHNS and CDR2 is SASEGT. This CDR3 is built from 14 residues. The CDR3 protein is CASMRLAAQETQYF. For the CDR3, the DNA is TGTGCCAGCATGAGGCTAGCGGCACAAGAGACCCAGTACTTC.

The chain joins TRBV6-5 to TRBJ2-5; TRBD1 aligns across 10 bases. V was pared by 7 bases and J by 9 bases, with 14 bases of the junction left unmatched. This CDR3 spans 15 amino acids. Germline values: CDR1 MNHEY, CDR2 SVGAGI. This chain's CDR3 is CASTNHGTGAVAQYF. CDR3 nucleotide sequence: TGTGCCAGCACCAACCACGGGACAGGGGCGGTGGCCCAGTACTTC.

This clonotype was seen a few times. The V and J genes are TRBV5-1 and TRBJ2-1, with D unclear. V was clipped by 4 bases and J by 8 bases, with 13 bases between them. This CDR3 spans 13 amino acids. Germline V gene lookup returns CDR1 SGHRS and CDR2 YFSETQ. CDR3 loop: CASSMPSGHEQFF. In nucleotides, the CDR3 is TGCGCCAGCAGCATGCCCAGTGGCCATGAGCAGTTCTTC.

The V gene is TRBV12-5, the J gene TRBJ1-1, with D unresolved. Deletions cut 5 bases from V and 4 bases from J, with 14 bases between. The length of the CDR3 is 14 residues. Germline V lookup: CDR1 LGHNT, CDR2 FRNRAP. The CDR3 region is CASGSTRVGTEAFF. CDR3 in DNA: TGTGCTAGTGGTAGCACAAGGGTGGGCACTGAAGCTTTCTTT.

This chain joins TRBV20-1 and TRBJ1-3; D remains ambiguous. The CDR3 spans 13 residues. The V and J ends lost 2 bases and 2 bases respectively, with 7 bases between them. Germline V gene lookup returns CDR1 DFQATT and CDR2 SNEGSKA (reference sequence). This chain's CDR3 is CSARFGPGNTIYF. CDR3 bases: TGCAGTGCTAGATTCGGGCCTGGAAACACCATATATTTT.

On this clonotype: Compared with germline, one end of the junction differs, possibly owing to a read error. The chain couples TRBV10-3 to TRBJ2-5; TRBD1 or TRBD2 may be the D gene (5 bases each). Germline V gene sequence: CDR1 ENHRY, CDR2 SYGVKD. There are 16 residues in the CDR3. The CDR3 region is CAISEPGNGAGETHYF. In DNA, the CDR3 is TGTGCCATCAGTGAGCCCGGAAACGGGGCCGGGGAGACCCATTACTTC.

The genes are TRBV6-1 and TRBJ2-7; 9 bases map to TRBD1. The CDR3 is 16 residues long. CDR1 MNHNS and CDR2 SASEGT come from the germline V gene. The junction had 9 bases not matched to a gene; V was cut back by 0 bases and J by 6 bases. The DNA for the CDR3 is TGTGCCAGCAGTGAAGCCACCCCGGGACAGGGATTCGAGCAGTACTTC. This gives the protein CASSEATPGQGFEQYF.

This clonotype was seen once. This may arise from a read error, as a much more abundant clone is one base away. This chain uses TRBV10-3 with TRBJ2-1, with 9 nucleotides matching TRBD1. With 0 bases clipped from V and 8 bases from J, the junction kept 11 bases outside the gene matches. This CDR3 has 17 residues. Germline lookup yields CDR1 ENHRY and CDR2 SYGVKD. This CDR3 is CAISESTAGQGYHEQFF. The CDR3 DNA is TGTGCCATCAGTGAGTCGACGGCAGGACAGGGGTACCATGAGCAGTTCTTC.

This rearrangement joins TRBV6-5 to TRBJ1-6; D remains unclear. CDR3 size: 13 residues. Trimming shortened V by 2 bases and J by 4 bases, and 3 bases separated the two germline ends. Germline lookup yields CDR1 MNHEY and CDR2 SVGAGI. The CDR3: CASSYKYNSPLHF. CDR3 bases: TGTGCCAGCAGTTACAAGTATAATTCACCCCTCCACTTT.

The chain combines TRBV10-3 with TRBJ2-7; D is ambiguous. Trimming pared 3 bases from V and 0 bases from J, leaving 9 bases between. This CDR3 contains 14 residues. Germline CDR1 is ENHRY and CDR2 is SYGVKD. As DNA, the CDR3 is TGTGCCATCAGTGACGGAGTCAGCTCCTACGAGCAGTACGTC. Translating it yields CAISDGVSSYEQYV.

This clonotype was seen more than once but under ten times. An end of the junction does not agree with germline; a read error may underlie this. This sequence joins TRBV6-5 and TRBJ2-5; D possibly corresponds to TRBD2 (5 bases). Germline V CDR1 and CDR2: MNHEY, SVGAGI. This CDR3 has 14 residues. The CDR3 loop is CAGSIRDLQETQYF. The CDR3 nucleotides read TGTGCCGGCAGTATCCGGGATCTCCAAGAGACCCAGTACTTC.

This clonotype was counted only a few times. This sequence joins TRBV6-5 and TRBJ2-1, with 8 bases that match TRBD2. The CDR3 runs 16 residues. Trimming took 5 bases from V and 3 from J; bases not matched to a gene: 9. Germline V gene data show CDR1 as MNHEY and CDR2 as SVGAGI. In DNA form, the CDR3 reads TGTGCCAGCAGTGAGATAACTAGCGGCGACTACAATGAGCAGTTCTTC. It encodes CASSEITSGDYNEQFF.

This chain links TRBV3-1 with TRBJ1-1; D unclear. CDR1 is LGHDT, CDR2 YNNKEL, per germline (reference sequence). The V and J ends lost 0 bases and 10 bases respectively, with 15 bases between them. The CDR3 totals 14 residues. The CDR3 bases are TGTGCCAGCAGCCAAGACTTAGGAGGGATGGGAGCTTTCTTT. Translation: CASSQDLGGMGAFF.

The chain links TRBV28 to TRBJ2-3, with a possible D match to TRBD2 (6 bases). The V end lost 1 base, the J end lost 11 bases, and 10 bases lay between the germline ends. The CDR3 runs to 12 residues. Germline-derived CDR1 and CDR2 are MDHEN and SYDVKM. The CDR3 loop is CASSLSPGGQYF. CDR3 DNA sequence: TGTGCCAGCAGTTTATCCCCCGGGGGGCAGTATTTT.